These 26 T cell receptor beta chains share one sample of origin, sequenced in a study of regulatory T cells in long-lasting Graves disease. Time point denoted: newly diagnosed GD, antithyroid drugs for less than 3 months. The TCR library was made from RNA that had been extracted from PBMCs in TRIzol. CDR3 regions were amplified by Arm-PCR using iRepertoire HTBI primers to build TCR beta libraries. TCRdb passed the multiplex PCR reads through MiXCR, listing each CDR3 protein once. The table includes about 520,000 distinct CDR3 sequences, 12% detected once. These same records also appear under a second study, on T cells in Graves' hyperthyroidism and ophthalmopathy.

This specimen consisted of peripheral blood mononuclear cells (PBMCs), obtained at new diagnosis, from a patient treated with antithyroid drugs. The receptors stem from a woman aged 25 to 39 with Graves disease.

This clonotype was counted at least ten times. The chain carries TRBV19 and TRBJ2-7, with 9 bases matching TRBD2. V was clipped by 3 bases and J by 3 bases; unmatched bases: 3. Germline CDR1 LNHDA, CDR2 SQIVND (reference sequence). The CDR3 is 14 residues long. CDR3 residues: CASSIGTSSYEQYF. Here the CDR3 DNA reads TGTGCCAGTAGTATCGGGACTAGCAGCTACGAGCAGTACTTC.

This clonotype has more than one count but fewer than ten. V is TRBV7-8 and J is TRBJ1-4, with TRBD1 identical over 7 bases. CDR1 SGHVS and CDR2 FQNEAQ come from the germline V gene. This CDR3 spans 15 amino acids. J lost 7 bases, V lost 1 base, and 6 bases had no gene match. CDR3 residues: CASSLGGGWGEKLFF. CDR3 in DNA: TGTGCCAGCAGCTTAGGAGGGGGCTGGGGTGAAAAACTGTTTTTT.

In this sample, this clonotype turned up many times. The chain uses TRBV12-3 or TRBV12-4 and TRBJ2-7; 11 nucleotides match TRBD1. V was clipped by 5 bases and J by 7 bases; unmatched bases: 7. There are 14 residues in the CDR3. The CDR3 nucleotides are TGTGCCAGCAGTACCGGACAGGGGGCGGGAGAGCAGTACTTC. It specifies CASSTGQGAGEQYF.

The CDR3 DNA follows: TGTGCCAGCTCACCACCGGGACTAGCGGGACTGTACGAGCAGTACTTC. Translated, it gives CASSPPGLAGLYEQYF. This chain joins TRBV18 and TRBJ2-7; 13 bases match TRBD2. Germline lookup yields CDR1 KGHSH and CDR2 LQKENI. Germline trimming cut 0 bases from V and 4 bases from J; bases unmatched to any gene: 3. This CDR3 comprises 16 residues.

This clonotype was counted a few times. The V gene is TRBV30, the J gene TRBJ1-6; D uncertain. The V end lost 2 bases, the J end lost 9 bases, and 11 bases lay between the germline ends. The CDR3 extends over 13 amino acids. Germline V gene data show CDR1 as GTSNPN and CDR2 as SVGIG (reference sequence). This CDR3 is CAWSLRAASPLHF. CDR3 sequence (DNA): TGTGCCTGGAGTCTCCGGGCGGCTTCACCCCTCCACTTT.

Of note for this clonotype: A much larger clone lies a single base off, so this may be a read error. The chain joins TRBV13 to TRBJ1-2; D is undetermined. The length of the CDR3 is 16 residues. Trimming cost V 5 bases and J 3 bases, with 19 bases left between them. Germline CDR1 is PRHDT and CDR2 is FYEKMQ (reference sequence). The CDR3 region is CASSHDTILPHYGYTF. In DNA, the CDR3 is TGTGCCAGCAGCCATGACACCATACTCCCTCACTATGGCTACACCTTC.

This clonotype occurred many times. The rearrangement links TRBV3-1 to TRBJ2-7; D not certain. The CDR3 runs 12 residues. V shed 2 bases and J shed 6 bases, with 8 bases lying between them. Germline V CDR1 and CDR2: LGHDT, YNNKEL (reference sequence). The CDR3 reads CASSQIETEQYF. The DNA for the CDR3 is TGTGCCAGCAGCCAAATAGAGACCGAGCAGTACTTC.

This clonotype was detected only a few times. This could be a read error, since a much larger clone is one nucleotide away. The CDR3 ends on some other residue instead of the conserved phenylalanine or tryptophan, so this is likely a read error. The rearrangement uses TRBV13 and TRBJ1-1; D remains ambiguous. The germline V gene encodes CDR1 PRHDT and CDR2 FYEKMQ (reference sequence). The CDR3 is made up of 13 amino acids. The V end lost 5 bases, the J end lost 3 bases, and 10 bases lay between the germline ends. CDR3 residues: CASSKDGYTEAFS. CDR3 sequence (DNA): TGTGCCAGCAGCAAAGACGGATACACTGAAGCTTTCTCT.

Many counts were recorded for this clonotype. J is TRBJ2-1 and V is TRBV10-3; 12 bases are shared with TRBD2. V lost 0 bases and J lost 9; bases outside the gene matches: 12. CDR1 and CDR2 from the germline V gene are ENHRY and SYGVKD. This CDR3 spans 18 amino acids. CDR3 sequence reads: CAISESFETSGRYGEQFF. CDR3 DNA: TGTGCCATCAGTGAGTCGTTTGAAACTAGCGGGAGGTATGGTGAGCAGTTCTTC.

At least ten counts were recorded for this clonotype. The rearrangement uses TRBV12-3 or TRBV12-4 and TRBJ1-1; unclear D gene. V was trimmed by 3 bases and J by 0 bases, leaving 8 bases between them. This CDR3 is built from 14 residues. CDR3: CASSFRQMNTEAFF. CDR3 nucleotide sequence: TGTGCCAGCAGTTTCAGGCAGATGAACACTGAAGCTTTCTTT.

This clonotype was counted between two and nine times. The chain joins TRBV10-1 to TRBJ2-7, with D possibly matching TRBD2 (6 bases). The CDR3 sequence is 13 residues long. V lost 6 bases and J lost 6, with 15 bases in between. Germline V gives CDR1 WNHNN, CDR2 SYGVQD (reference sequence). The CDR3 region has the DNA TGCGCCAGCAGGGCGACTAGTATCGGCGAGCAGTACTTC. Protein sequence: CASRATSIGEQYF.

V is TRBV20-1 and J is TRBJ2-6; D gene unclear. V lost 5 bases and J lost 0, with 14 bases in between. This CDR3 contains 16 residues. The germline gives CDR1 DFQATT, CDR2 SNEGSKA (reference sequence). CDR3 DNA sequence: TGCAGTGCTGCTGACCGAATCCTCTCTGGGGCCAACGTCCTGACTTTC. The encoded protein is CSAADRILSGANVLTF.

This clonotype was found many times. This chain uses TRBV6-1 with TRBJ1-2, with 8 bases that match TRBD1. The CDR3 spans 13 residues. With 8 bases clipped from V and 1 base from J, the junction kept 3 bases outside the gene matches. Germline CDR1 reads MNHNS; CDR2 reads SASEGT. This chain's CDR3 is CASETGDNYGYTF. The CDR3 nucleotides read TGTGCCAGCGAGACAGGGGATAACTATGGCTACACCTTC.

This clonotype occurred many times. The V call is TRBV12-3 or TRBV12-4, the J call TRBJ2-2; D is ambiguous. V was pared by 3 bases and J by 7 bases, with 15 bases between. The CDR3 is 15 amino acids. The CDR3 nucleotides are TGTGCCAGCAGTTTTTCCTGGAAAGTTAGCGGGGAGCTGTTTTTT. Its translation is CASSFSWKVSGELFF.

This clonotype was detected many times. The chain carries TRBV19 and TRBJ2-2, with TRBD2 matching over 8 bases. Losses at the gene ends were 8 bases for V and 4 bases for J; bases not matched to a gene: 6. Germline loops: CDR1 LNHDA, CDR2 SQIVND (reference sequence). The CDR3 length is 14 residues. The CDR3 spells CASRREVATGELFF. CDR3 DNA: TGTGCCAGTCGGCGGGAGGTGGCCACCGGGGAGCTGTTTTTT.

This clonotype was seen repeatedly, ten times or more. This chain joins TRBV28 and TRBJ2-7; weak D call: TRBD2 (5 bases). The CDR3 loop spans 13 amino acids. Germline assignment: CDR1 MDHEN and CDR2 SYDVKM. V was trimmed by 3 bases and J by 3 bases, leaving 9 bases between them. For the CDR3, the DNA is TGTGCCAGCAGTTTCGAGGGTGACTACGAGCAGTACTTC. Amino acid sequence: CASSFEGDYEQYF.

Of note for this clonotype: A read error is the likely source, as a far larger clone sits one nucleotide away. The chain employs TRBV2 and TRBJ2-4; D not resolved. The assigned J gene may be wrong: the sequence end matches TRBJ2-1 better. This CDR3 contains 14 residues. Germline CDR1 is SNHLY and CDR2 is FYNNEI. CDR3 DNA sequence: TGTGCCAGCAGTGTCCCCTTTCGGCAGGCCGGGCAGTTCTTC. Translating it yields CASSVPFRQAGQFF.

The table lists this clonotype with many counts. The chain uses TRBV24-1 and TRBJ2-7; the D gene is possibly TRBD1 (6 bases). With 4 bases removed from V and 3 bases from J, the gap between germline ends came to 12 bases. The germline CDR1 and CDR2 sequences are KGHDR and SFDVKD. The CDR3 consists of 14 residues. CDR3: CATSDPKGGYEQYF. The CDR3, as DNA: TGTGCCACCAGTGACCCCAAAGGGGGCTACGAGCAGTACTTC.

The chain employs TRBV29-1 and TRBJ2-1; D is unclear. Germline CDR1 and CDR2: SQVTM and ANQGSEA. V lost 7 bases and J 7 bases, leaving 17 bases between the germline ends. The CDR3 totals 13 residues. For the CDR3, the DNA is TGCAGCGCAAGGACGGTTACGAGGAATGAGCAGTTCTTC. It specifies CSARTVTRNEQFF.

The chain is built from TRBV20-1 and TRBJ1-2; 7 bases are a match to TRBD1. Germline CDR1 and CDR2: DFQATT and SNEGSKA (reference sequence). The CDR3 is 15 amino acids. Losses at the gene ends were 3 bases for V and 2 bases for J; bases not matched to a gene: 9. The CDR3 sequence: CSASLPGQQNYGYTF. The CDR3 nucleotides are TGCAGTGCTAGTCTCCCGGGACAGCAAAACTATGGCTACACCTTC.

This clonotype was picked up many times. This chain links TRBV2 with TRBJ1-1; D gene unclear. The CDR3 has 16 residues. The V end was cut by 1 base, the J end by 2 bases, with 14 bases between. The germline V gene has CDR1 SNHLY and CDR2 FYNNEI. CDR3 in amino acids: CASSEGDIGNNTEAFF. For the CDR3, the DNA is TGTGCCAGCAGTGAAGGGGATATAGGGAATAACACTGAAGCTTTCTTT.

The sample holds many counts of this clonotype. The genes are TRBV28 and TRBJ2-5; maybe TRBD2 (5 bases). Per the germline V gene, CDR1 is MDHEN and CDR2 is SYDVKM. CDR3 length equals 14 residues. Trimming removed 3 bases from V and 5 bases from J, with 13 bases in between. The CDR3 loop reads CASSLDSGPETQYF. CDR3 in DNA: TGTGCCAGCAGTTTGGACTCCGGCCCGGAGACCCAGTACTTC.

This clonotype was recorded at least ten times. V and J are TRBV11-2 and TRBJ2-3; D is ambiguous. The CDR3 extends over 13 amino acids. Germline CDR1 and CDR2: SGHAT and FQNNGV. V lost 3 bases and J lost 0, with 4 bases in between. CDR3 nucleotide sequence: TGTGCCAGCAGCTTGGTCAGCACAGATACGCAGTATTTT. Translated, it gives CASSLVSTDTQYF.

There are a few counts of this clonotype. V usage is TRBV5-1 and J usage is TRBJ2-7; possible D gene TRBD1, 6 bases. The CDR3 length is 13 residues. V was shortened by 8 bases and J by 0 bases, with 12 bases between the two germline ends. Germline lookup yields CDR1 SGHRS and CDR2 YFSETQ. The CDR3 region is CASQRDISYEQYF. CDR3 nucleotides: TGCGCCAGTCAAAGGGACATCTCCTACGAGCAGTACTTC. Together with reference TRBV5-1 and TRBJ2-7, the CDR3 gives the full variable domain: KAGVTQTPRYLIKTRGQQVTLSCSPISGHRSVSWYQQTPGQGLQFLFEYFSETQRNKGNFPGRFSGRQFSNSRSEMNVSTLELGDSALYLCASQRDISYEQYFGPGTRLTVT.

This clonotype was counted only a few times. The chain links TRBV28 to TRBJ2-7; no definite D call. The CDR3 extends over 14 amino acids. Per germline, CDR1 MDHEN and CDR2 SYDVKM. V gave up 1 base and J gave up 2 bases, with 9 bases separating them. CDR3 bases: TGTGCCAGCAGTTTATTTGCAGGTGCCTACGAGCAGTACTTC. The encoded protein is CASSLFAGAYEQYF.

This clonotype was seen ten or more times. The chain joins TRBV6-5 to TRBJ1-1; no clear D gene. Trimming shortened V by 0 bases and J by 5 bases, and 4 bases separated the two germline ends. The germline gives CDR1 MNHEY, CDR2 SVGAGI. This CDR3 comprises 12 residues. The CDR3 is CASSYSVTEAFF. In DNA form, the CDR3 reads TGTGCCAGCAGTTACTCGGTAACTGAAGCTTTCTTT.